Following are 2 T cell receptor beta chains from one sample sequenced in a study of cytomegalovirus exposure and HLA in healthy donors. Sequencing used immunoSEQ multiplex PCR; TCRdb keeps in-frame clones, though not all of them. Seen here are roughly 200,000 clones, 81% observed once, and the top ten hold about 1.2%. The sample was PBMCs. These receptors all stem from a woman aged 25 to 39 in good health and CMV-seronegative.

This rearrangement joins TRBV7-2 to TRBJ2-7; the match to TRBD1 covers 9 bases. V dropped 0 bases and J dropped 4; count of bases not matched to a gene: 7. Looked up from germline, CDR1 is SGHTA and CDR2 is FQGNSA. CDR3 length: 16 amino acids. In nucleotides, the CDR3 is TGTGCCAGCAGCTTAGCGCTAGGACAGGGGTGGTACGAGCAGTACTTC. Translated, it gives CASSLALGQGWYEQYF. Together with reference TRBV7-2 and TRBJ2-7, the CDR3 gives the full variable domain: GAGVSQSPSNKVTEKGKDVELRCDPISGHTALYWYRQSLGQGLEFLIYFQGNSAPDKSGLPSDRFSAERTGGSVSTLTIQRTQQEDSAVYLCASSLALGQGWYEQYFGPGTRLTVT.

V usage is TRBV18 and J usage is TRBJ1-1; TRBD1 might be the D (5 bases). Germline lookup yields CDR1 KGHSH and CDR2 LQKENI. The CDR3 runs to 15 residues. V was trimmed by 2 bases and J by 10 bases, leaving 20 bases between them. The CDR3 sequence: CASSPTLGSNGGAFF. In DNA, the CDR3 is TGTGCCAGCTCACCAACCCTAGGATCAAACGGGGGAGCTTTCTTT.